These 23 T cell receptor beta chains were sequenced from one sample in a study of shared clonotypes between healthy human individuals (TCRdb year 2020). Receptors were amplified or captured by the immunoSEQ multiplex PCR assay. In TCRdb, the immuneACCESS table is reduced to in-frame sequences with V and J assigned. These tables do not hold every clone; where another copy was compared, an unresolved V gene accounts for under half, and the others remain unexplained. The sample has approximately 500,000 clones on record, around 96% of them singletons. Approximately 0.062% of the sample is in the top ten clones. The specimen was naive CD4+ T cells sorted from blood. The cell subset or site label on this specimen signifies: CD45RA+ positively selected. The receptor set was obtained from a woman in her twenties or thirties in good health.

This chain connects TRBV4-1 to TRBJ1-1, with D maybe TRBD1 (5 bases). From germline, CDR1 is MGHRA and CDR2 YSYEKL. This CDR3 contains 18 residues. Between the trimmed V and J ends, which lost 2 bases and 5 bases, there was a span of 24 bases. CDR3 nucleotides: TGCGCCAGCAGCCAACCGGTTTTGCAGGGTGGAGGGGAAACTGAAGCTTTCTTT. This gives the protein CASSQPVLQGGGETEAFF.

The J gene is TRBJ2-7, the V gene TRBV18; 8 bases align to TRBD1. The germline gives CDR1 KGHSH, CDR2 LQKENI. After removal of 1 base from V and 5 bases from J, the junction contained 7 bases not matched to a gene. The CDR3 totals 15 residues. In nucleotides, the CDR3 is TGTGCCAGCTCACCACTACCGACAGGGGAGAACGAGCAGTACTTC. It specifies CASSPLPTGENEQYF.

The V gene is TRBV7-9, the J gene TRBJ1-1; D gene uncertain. Germline-derived CDR1 and CDR2 are SEHNR and FQNEAQ (reference sequence). Trimming left V 5 bases short and J 7 bases short, with 11 bases between. The CDR3 extends over 12 amino acids. The CDR3 DNA follows: TGTGCCAGCAGCGAGACAAGCCTTGAAGCTTTCTTT. Translation gives CASSETSLEAFF.

As regards this clone: This same CDR3 is encoded by further DNA sequences in the sample. This chain links TRBV6-1 with TRBJ2-7; 8 bases are a match to TRBD1. Germline V lookup: CDR1 MNHNS, CDR2 SASEGT. Unmatched junction bases numbered 4, after V lost 6 bases and J lost 3 bases. CDR3 length: 13 residues. Written as DNA, the CDR3 is TGTGCCAGCAGGGGGACAGGACGCTACGAGCAGTACTTC. It yields the protein CASRGTGRYEQYF.

This clone was seen a few times. This rearrangement joins TRBV28 to TRBJ2-7; D tentatively fits TRBD1 or TRBD2 (5 bases each). CDR1 and CDR2 from the germline V gene are MDHEN and SYDVKM. V was trimmed by 3 bases and J by 6 bases, leaving 9 bases between them. The CDR3 runs to 12 residues. The CDR3 coding sequence is TGTGCCAGCAGTTTGGGGACCCGCGAGCAGTACTTC. Protein product: CASSLGTREQYF.

This clone occurred once. The chain has TRBV28 and TRBJ2-5; D is possibly TRBD1 (6 bases). V lost 6 bases to trimming and J lost 11 bases, with 13 bases between them. Germline CDR1 and CDR2: MDHEN and SYDVKM. CDR3 length: 11 residues. CDR3 bases: TGTGCCAGCAGCTACAGGGACGGGCAGTACTTC. This encodes CASSYRDGQYF.

J is TRBJ2-1 and V is TRBV7-9; no clear D gene. The germline gives CDR1 SEHNR, CDR2 FQNEAQ (reference sequence). Trimming took off 4 bases at V and 0 bases at J, with 13 bases between the two ends. CDR3 size: 16 residues. In DNA, the CDR3 is TGTGCCAGCAGCTATAGGGCAACCAGCTCCTACAATGAGCAGTTCTTC. Translation: CASSYRATSSYNEQFF. The variable domain in full, with the rest retrieved from reference TRBV7-9 and TRBJ2-1, is DTGVSQNPRHKITKRGQNVTFRCDPISEHNRLYWYRQTLGQGPEFLTYFQNEAQLEKSRLLSDRFSAERPKGSFSTLEIQRTEQGDSAMYLCASSYRATSSYNEQFFGPGTRLTVL.

The gene calls are TRBV6-6 and TRBJ1-5; D unclear. Germline CDR1 and CDR2: MNHNY and SVGAGI (reference sequence). V shed 2 bases and J shed 0 bases, with 11 bases lying between them. The CDR3 runs 16 residues. The CDR3 region is CASSYKTQNSNQPQHF. The CDR3 DNA reads as TGTGCCAGCAGTTACAAAACACAGAATAGCAATCAGCCCCAGCATTTT.

V usage is TRBV11-2 and J usage is TRBJ2-1; 12 bases align to TRBD1. Germline CDR1 and CDR2: SGHAT and FQNNGV. V shed 5 bases, J shed 8 bases, and the junction held 10 bases outside the gene matches. This CDR3 contains 16 residues. CDR3: CASSPVPGQGADEQFF. The CDR3 DNA reads as TGTGCCAGCAGCCCGGTCCCGGGACAGGGGGCCGATGAGCAGTTCTTC.

The chain links TRBV28 to TRBJ1-5; 7 bases align to TRBD1. Losses at the gene ends were 5 bases for V and 7 bases for J; bases not matched to a gene: 2. This CDR3 region has 12 residues. Germline values: CDR1 MDHEN, CDR2 SYDVKM. The chain's CDR3 is CASSAGGQPQHF. In DNA form, the CDR3 reads TGTGCCAGCAGTGCAGGGGGACAGCCCCAGCATTTT. The full variable domain, with the rest looked up from reference TRBV28 and TRBJ1-5, is DVKVTQSSRYLVKRTGEKVFLECVQDMDHENMFWYRQDPGLGLRLIYFSYDVKMKEKGDIPEGYSVSREKKERFSLILESASTNQTSMYLCASSAGGQPQHFGDGTRLSIL.

This chain uses TRBV28 with TRBJ2-7, with D perhaps matching TRBD1 or TRBD2 (5 bases each). Germline lookup yields CDR1 MDHEN and CDR2 SYDVKM. The germline V and J ends were trimmed by 8 bases and 1 base, with 12 bases remaining between them. The CDR3 contains 13 residues. CDR3 sequence: CASVTGASYEQYF. CDR3 nucleotides: TGTGCCAGCGTAACCGGGGCTTCCTACGAGCAGTACTTC. The full variable domain, in which reference TRBV28 and TRBJ2-7 provide the parts outside the CDR3, is DVKVTQSSRYLVKRTGEKVFLECVQDMDHENMFWYRQDPGLGLRLIYFSYDVKMKEKGDIPEGYSVSREKKERFSLILESASTNQTSMYLCASVTGASYEQYFGPGTRLTVT.

This clone was counted a single time. The CDR3 sequence: CASSELRAIYEQYF. In DNA form, the CDR3 reads TGTGCCAGCAGTGAATTAAGGGCCATATACGAGCAGTACTTC. This chain connects TRBV2 to TRBJ2-7; D unresolved. Trimming took off 2 bases at V and 4 bases at J, with 12 bases between the two ends. CDR1 is SNHLY, CDR2 FYNNEI, per germline. CDR3 length: 14 amino acids.

The V and J genes are TRBV28 and TRBJ1-2, with unresolved D. V lost 4 bases and J lost 8, with 26 bases in between. Germline V gene data show CDR1 as MDHEN and CDR2 as SYDVKM. CDR3 length: 17 residues. CDR3 protein: CASSSTATFTLGGGYTF. CDR3 sequence (DNA): TGTGCCAGCAGTTCAACAGCGACCTTCACTTTAGGAGGAGGCTACACCTTC.

The chain couples TRBV11-2 to TRBJ1-2; 7 bases agree with TRBD1. This CDR3 spans 19 amino acids. V was pared by 1 base and J by 4 bases, with 18 bases of the junction left unmatched. Germline CDR1 is SGHAT and CDR2 is FQNNGV. The CDR3 sequence is CASSLALFYPKDRAYGYTF. CDR3 in DNA: TGTGCCAGCAGCTTAGCCCTCTTCTACCCGAAAGACAGGGCCTATGGCTACACCTTC.

V gene TRBV6-1 combines with J gene TRBJ2-7, with TRBD2 identical over 11 bases. Germline V lookup: CDR1 MNHNS, CDR2 SASEGT. The CDR3 runs 15 residues. After removal of 6 bases from V and 2 bases from J, the junction contained 6 bases not matched to a gene. Here the CDR3 reads CASRTGLAETYEQYF. CDR3 bases: TGTGCCAGCAGGACGGGACTAGCGGAGACCTACGAGCAGTACTTC.

The rearrangement uses TRBV4-1 and TRBJ2-4; 7 bases are shared with TRBD1. The CDR3 is 19 residues long. With 1 base clipped from V and 0 bases from J, the junction kept 12 bases outside the gene matches. Germline lookup yields CDR1 MGHRA and CDR2 YSYEKL. The CDR3 coding sequence is TGCGCCAGCAGCCAAGCATTCGGACAGGACAAACTAGCCAAAAACATTCAGTACTTC. Translated, it gives CASSQAFGQDKLAKNIQYF.

V is TRBV11-1 and J is TRBJ1-2; D remains unclear. Germline V gene lookup returns CDR1 SGHAT and CDR2 FQDESV (reference sequence). There are 13 residues in the CDR3. The V end was cut by 6 bases, the J end by 5 bases, with 13 bases between. The DNA for the CDR3 is TGTGCCAGCAGTAACCATGCGGGATATGGCTACACCTTC. This encodes CASSNHAGYGYTF. Supplemented by reference TRBV11-1 and TRBJ1-2, the full variable domain reads EAEVAQSPRYKITEKSQAVAFWCDPISGHATLYWYRQILGQGPELLVQFQDESVVDDSQLPKDRFSAERLKGVDSTLKIQPAELGDSAMYLCASSNHAGYGYTFGSGTRLTVV.

This clone was observed once. This chain links TRBV5-8 with TRBJ2-7; 10 bases map to TRBD2. V shed 0 bases and J 3 bases; nucleotides not matched to a gene: 6. The CDR3 has 16 amino acids. Looked up from germline, CDR1 is SGHTS and CDR2 is YDEGEE. Here the CDR3 DNA reads TGTGCCAGCAGCTTGGCACAGCGGGAGGGCCTCTACGAGCAGTACTTC. Residues: CASSLAQREGLYEQYF.

The V and J genes are TRBV5-1 and TRBJ1-1; a weak D match, TRBD1 (6 bases). Trimming left V 1 base short and J 5 bases short, with 15 bases between. Germline values: CDR1 SGHRS, CDR2 YFSETQ. This CDR3 is 15 amino acids long. The CDR3 sequence is CASSLIGGRATEAFF. The CDR3 DNA follows: TGCGCCAGCAGCTTGATAGGGGGGCGAGCTACTGAAGCTTTCTTT.

This clone is a singleton in its sample. The CDR3 here is CASSSAAGTGGFNQPQHF. For the CDR3, the DNA is TGTGCCAGCAGCTCCGCCGCCGGGACAGGGGGTTTCAATCAGCCCCAGCATTTT. This rearrangement joins TRBV11-2 to TRBJ1-5; TRBD1 matches at 11 bases. There are 18 residues in the CDR3. CDR1 SGHAT and CDR2 FQNNGV come from the germline V gene. J gave up 3 bases and V 4 bases, and 11 bases lay outside the gene matches.

The rearrangement links TRBV19 to TRBJ1-5, with D unresolved. V gave up 7 bases and J gave up 6 bases, with 16 bases separating them. Looked up from germline, CDR1 is LNHDA and CDR2 is SQIVND (reference sequence). There are 14 residues in the CDR3. In DNA, the CDR3 is TGTGCCAGTAAAAAGGAGAGAAGTACTCAGCCCCAGCATTTT. Its protein product is CASKKERSTQPQHF.

The V and J genes are TRBV30 and TRBJ1-2; 9 bases fit TRBD1. The CDR3 extends over 14 amino acids. The germline V gene encodes CDR1 GTSNPN and CDR2 SVGIG (reference sequence). V was pared by 3 bases and J by 6 bases, with 8 bases of the junction left unmatched. The CDR3 region is CAWRGTGIFDGYTF. The CDR3 nucleotides read TGTGCCTGGAGGGGGACAGGGATCTTCGATGGCTACACCTTC.

The chain joins TRBV2 to TRBJ2-7, with TRBD1 as a possible D gene (6 bases). V lost 3 bases and J 6 bases, leaving 15 bases between the germline ends. The CDR3 has 14 residues. Germline V gene lookup returns CDR1 SNHLY and CDR2 FYNNEI. The CDR3 nucleotides are TGTGCCAGCAGTGATGGGGCAGGGGTTCGCGAGCAGTACTTC. Translated: CASSDGAGVREQYF.